The rows below give T cell receptor beta chains drawn from one sample of a study of memory CD4+ T cells and cytomegalovirus serostatus. Assay used: immunoSEQ multiplex PCR; TCRdb lists only in-frame clones, some missing. In the table there are tens of thousands of clones, 60% to 80% of which are singletons. The sequencing input was memory CD4+ T cells from blood. All receptors come from an adult in good health and CMV-seronegative. Each CDR3 is given with its conserved first and last residue.

>TRBJ2-5|TRBV6-5
CASSYPGQRRQETQYF
>TRBJ2-7|TRBV14
CASSQTYVSGYEQYF
>TRBJ2-5|TRBV27
CASSLTNRGQETQYF
>TRBJ2-2|TRBV2
CASSPLGTGELFF
>TRBJ1-5|TRBV5-1
CASSSEGNQPQHF
>TRBJ2-5|TRBV7-6
CASSKNVRGRETQYF
>TRBJ1-5|TRBV6-6
CASSYSDRGRNQPQHF
>TRBJ1-2|TRBV7-2
CASSSVTGKGGYTF
>TRBJ2-7|TRBV5-4
CASRSKPGQGYEQYF
>TRBJ2-3|TRBV13
CASSLGAAGARTDTQYF
>TRBJ1-6|TRBV19
CASSPRGGTPPFFYNSPLHF
>TRBJ2-7|TRBV27
CASSLSTAAYRASYEQYF
>TRBJ2-5|TRBV5-3
CARSLALPETTQYF
>TRBJ2-7|TRBV7-2
CASSPRVPPYEQYF
>TRBJ2-7|TRBV7-9
CASSRQGSSYEQYF
>TRBJ1-5|TRBV28
CATHSIPRPQHF
>TRBJ1-4|TRBV7-8
CASSPFRGSTNEKLFF
>TRBJ2-7|TRBV13
CASSLGPTPYEQYF
>TRBJ2-5|TRBV25-1
CASSVRQRNQETQYF
>TRBJ1-2|TRBV4-1
CASSQDATVYGYTF
>TRBJ2-3|TRBV5-4
CASSLASGGSTDTQYF
>TRBJ2-1|TRBV5-1
CASSRIRDTYNEQFF
>TRBJ2-1|TRBV7-3
CASSWGLASNEQFF
>TRBJ2-7|TRBV7-3
CASSPDRGRNYEQYF
>TRBJ1-3|TRBV5-5
CASSLWAEEENTIYF
>TRBJ2-7|TRBV10-3
CAISESSGANEQYF
>TRBJ1-2|TRBV11-2
CASSLDQTGTLQYGYTF
>TRBJ2-2|TRBV29-1
CSVAGLAGLSGELFF
>TRBJ2-1|TRBV5-4
CASSLSSGGGSEQFF
>TRBJ1-1|TRBV5-1
CASSLGPGQNTEAFF
>TRBJ2-5|TRBV6-1
CASSRGLDQETQYF
>TRBJ2-3|TRBV30
CAWAGTSGGETQSDTQYF
>TRBJ2-4|TRBV5-1
CASSLSSPGQGYIQYF
>TRBJ2-2|TRBV5-4
CASSFSQGAGGELFF
>TRBJ1-2|TRBV5-4
CASSSALENYGYTF
>TRBJ2-3|TRBV5-1
CASSLNGHIDTQYF
>TRBJ1-2|TRBV7-2
CASSPTPGDYGYTF
>TRBJ2-5|TRBV19
CASSTNKLETQYF
>TRBJ2-7|TRBV11-2
CASSLLSGTGVSSYEQYF
>TRBJ2-3|TRBV5-6
CASSLSGGFTDTQYF
>TRBJ1-1|TRBV29-1
CSAEDRNTEAFF
>TRBJ1-4|TRBV19
CASSIDLRGGGEKLFF
>TRBJ2-7|TRBV27
CASSVTSGTGGAYEQYF
>TRBJ1-2|TRBV6-1
CASRLGQGANYGYTF
>TRBJ2-7|TRBV18
CASSPMGIHEQYF
>TRBJ2-7|TRBV6-6
CASYGGGQTGYEQYF
>TRBJ2-5|TRBV7-8
CASSSLGQETQYF
>TRBJ1-3|TRBV6-1
CASTSGTGNTIYF
>TRBJ1-2|TRBV27
CASSWDARNYGYTF